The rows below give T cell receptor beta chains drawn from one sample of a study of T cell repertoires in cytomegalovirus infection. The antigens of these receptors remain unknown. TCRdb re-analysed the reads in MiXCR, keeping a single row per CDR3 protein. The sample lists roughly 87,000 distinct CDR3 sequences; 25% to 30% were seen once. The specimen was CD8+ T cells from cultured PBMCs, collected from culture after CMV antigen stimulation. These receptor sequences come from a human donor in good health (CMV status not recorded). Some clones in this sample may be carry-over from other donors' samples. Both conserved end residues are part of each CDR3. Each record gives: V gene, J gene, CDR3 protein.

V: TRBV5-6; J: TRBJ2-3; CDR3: CASSLVGRAKDTQYF
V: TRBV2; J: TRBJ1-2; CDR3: CASSEARGGKGYTF
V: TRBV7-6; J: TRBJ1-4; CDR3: CASSLAPGTGPHLGGGKLFF
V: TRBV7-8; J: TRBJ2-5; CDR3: CATRTESQETQYF
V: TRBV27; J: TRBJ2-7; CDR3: CASSPSSGDSSYEQYF
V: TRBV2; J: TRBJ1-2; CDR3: CASSEAESGLFGYTF
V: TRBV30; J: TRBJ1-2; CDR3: CAWRALDGYGYTF
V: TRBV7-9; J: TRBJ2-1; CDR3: CASRPGLTSYNEQFF
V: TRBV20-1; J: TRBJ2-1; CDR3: CSARPGLAVYNEQFF
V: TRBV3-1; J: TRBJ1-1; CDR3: CASSQDLDTHTEAFF
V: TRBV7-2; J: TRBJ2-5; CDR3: CASSLAGVETQYF
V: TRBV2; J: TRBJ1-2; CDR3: CASSEVGGAGGYTF
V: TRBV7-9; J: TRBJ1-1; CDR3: CASSLLGDRDRSEAFF
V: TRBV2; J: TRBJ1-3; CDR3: CASSVRDSGNTIYF
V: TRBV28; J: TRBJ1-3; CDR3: CASSSRGHGNTIYF
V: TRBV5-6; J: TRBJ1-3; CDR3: CASSLAGRLSGNTIYF